These T cell receptor beta chains were read from a single sample in a study of long-term antiretroviral therapy in people with HIV. Libraries were prepared by immunoSEQ multiplex PCR; TCRdb keeps only in-frame clonotypes and omits some of them. The sample carries around 20,000 clones, roughly 79% recorded once. Material: unsorted PBMCs, obtained 2.2 years after starting antiretroviral therapy. The source is a middle-aged man with HIV. Both conserved end residues are part of each CDR3. A D gene is named only where the DNA matches it firmly. Rows may omit the clone size; those that give it use once, few, many or a size class.

TRBV6-5	NA	TRBJ2-7	few	TGTGCCAGCAGTCCTCTCGAGGGCGGCGAGTACGAGCAGTACTTC	CASSPLEGGEYEQYF
TRBV7-2	TRBD1	TRBJ1-5	NA	TGTGCCAGCAGCTTGACGGACAGGACCCAGCATTTT	CASSLTDRTQHF
TRBV7-2	NA	TRBJ1-2	NA	TGTGCCAGCACCCCCTTTACAACTAACTATGGCTACACCTTC	CASTPFTTNYGYTF
TRBV7-2	TRBD2	TRBJ2-1	NA	TGTGCCAGCAGCTTAAACGCGCCGTGGACTAGCGCGAATGAGCAGTTCTTC	CASSLNAPWTSANEQFF
TRBV28	TRBD1	TRBJ1-2	few	TGTGCCAGCAGTCCCTGGACAGGGCTTCACTATGGCTACACCTTC	CASSPWTGLHYGYTF
TRBV19	TRBD2	TRBJ2-2	NA	TGTGCCAGTACGGGGAGGGCGACCGGGGAGCTGTTTTTT	CASTGRATGELFF
TRBV7-2	TRBD1	TRBJ1-2	NA	TGTGCCAGCAGCTTAGCGGCAGGGGGCCCTGGCTACACCTTC	CASSLAAGGPGYTF
TRBV5-1	NA	TRBJ1-1	few	TGCGCCAGCAGCCCCTACGGTCCCAGGATCGACACTGAAGCTTTCTTT	CASSPYGPRIDTEAFF
TRBV7-3	NA	TRBJ1-1	NA	TGTGCCAGCAGCTTAACCATGAACACTGAAGCTTTCTTT	CASSLTMNTEAFF
TRBV9	NA	TRBJ2-3	NA	TGTGCCAGCAGCCCATATAAGGGAGATACGCAGTATTTT	CASSPYKGDTQYF
TRBV20-1	NA	TRBJ2-1	NA	TGCAGTGGCCTGCATCTAAATGAGCAGTTCTTC	CSGLHLNEQFF
TRBV4-3	NA	TRBJ2-1	NA	TGCGCCAGCAGCCTAAGACCCGACAGGATGGAGCAGTTCTTC	CASSLRPDRMEQFF
TRBV7-9	NA	TRBJ1-5	NA	TGTGCCAGCGGGCGGGCGCAGCCCCAGCATTTT	CASGRAQPQHF
TRBV4-1	NA	TRBJ1-2	NA	TGCGCCAGCAGCCCCTTCGGACAAGGGGCTTCCTATGGCTACACCTTC	CASSPFGQGASYGYTF
TRBV19	NA	TRBJ1-2	NA	TGTGCCAGTAGTATGAGGACCTCGCCGTATGGCTACACCTTC	CASSMRTSPYGYTF
TRBV28	TRBD1	TRBJ2-5	NA	TGTGCCAGCCACATGGGACAGAGCGAGACCCAGTACTTC	CASHMGQSETQYF
TRBV5-1	NA	TRBJ2-6	NA	TGCGCCAGCAGCTTGAATGGGGGCTCGGGGGCCAACGTCCTGACTTTC	CASSLNGGSGANVLTF
TRBV2	NA	TRBJ2-3	NA	TGTGCCAGCAGTGATTCCGATACGCAGTATTTT	CASSDSDTQYF
TRBV5-4	NA	TRBJ2-1	NA	TGTGCCAGCAGCTGGGGGGCCGGTTACAATGAGCAGTTCTTC	CASSWGAGYNEQFF
TRBV6-5	NA	TRBJ2-3	NA	TGTGCCAGCAGTTCCGGGGACGTGCTGGATACGCAGTATTTT	CASSSGDVLDTQYF
TRBV25-1	TRBD2	TRBJ2-7	NA	TGTGCCAGCAGTGAATATATCCGGGAGGGCCCCTACGAGCAGTACTTC	CASSEYIREGPYEQYF
TRBV9	NA	TRBJ2-3	NA	TGTGCCAGCAGCCCCCCAAGGGGGGCAGGAGATACGCAGTATTTT	CASSPPRGAGDTQYF
TRBV18	NA	TRBJ2-2	NA	TGTGCCAGCTCACCAGACCAGAACGGGGAGCTGTTTTTT	CASSPDQNGELFF
TRBV27	NA	TRBJ1-1	NA	TGTGCCAGCAGTCGCCGGGAAATGAACACTGAAGCTTTCTTT	CASSRREMNTEAFF
TRBV28	TRBD1	TRBJ1-2	few	TGTGCCAGCAGTTTATATGGGACAGGTTCTAACTATGGCTACACCTTC	CASSLYGTGSNYGYTF
TRBV19	NA	TRBJ2-1	NA	TGTGCCAGTACTCCTGGGAGTCTAGCGCGAGAGCAGTTCTTC	CASTPGSLAREQFF